These 5 T cell receptor beta chains were all obtained from the same sample, sequenced in a study of blood T cell repertoires in COVID-19. Measured with immunoSEQ multiplex PCR; TCRdb has only the in-frame clones, and not every one. This table has some 70,000 clones, about 80% appearing once. The sequencing input was peripheral blood. These receptors were collected from a human donor in a cohort sampled during active COVID-19.

V gene TRBV12-3 or TRBV12-4 combines with J gene TRBJ1-1; possibly TRBD1 for D (5 bases). V lost 6 bases and J lost 8, with 16 bases in between. The CDR3 totals 13 residues. CDR3 region: CASSQGLFAEAFF. Written as DNA, the CDR3 is TGTGCCAGCAGCCAGGGACTGTTCGCGGAAGCTTTCTTT.

The V gene is TRBV7-3, the J gene TRBJ2-7, with D perhaps TRBD1 (6 bases). CDR3 length: 15 amino acids. Trimming pared 2 bases from V and 3 bases from J, leaving 14 bases between. The germline CDR1 and CDR2 sequences are SGHTA and FQGTGA. CDR3 sequence: CASSLGPGESYEQYV. CDR3 DNA: TGTGCCAGCAGCTTAGGGCCAGGGGAAAGCTACGAGCAGTACGTC.

The V gene is TRBV28, the J gene TRBJ1-6, with TRBD1 identical over 7 bases. Germline CDR1 is MDHEN and CDR2 is SYDVKM. V trimming: 0 bases; J trimming: 13 bases; junction bases outside the gene matches: 15. This CDR3 comprises 17 residues. The CDR3 protein is CASSLWSQTDRERPLHF. CDR3 sequence (DNA): TGTGCCAGCAGTTTATGGAGTCAAACTGACAGGGAGCGGCCCCTCCACTTT.

The gene calls are TRBV28 and TRBJ1-5; no clear D. V was shortened by 3 bases and J by 5 bases, with 11 bases between the two germline ends. This CDR3 has 14 amino acids. Germline CDR1 and CDR2: MDHEN and SYDVKM. The CDR3: CASSLEGFYQPQHF. The CDR3 DNA is TGTGCCAGCAGTTTGGAGGGCTTTTATCAGCCCCAGCATTTT.

In this sample, this clone turned up once. The genes are TRBV6-5 and TRBJ1-1, with a possible D match to TRBD1 (6 bases). This CDR3 contains 14 residues. V was pared by 4 bases and J by 4 bases, with 13 bases between. The germline V gene has CDR1 MNHEY and CDR2 SVGAGI. The CDR3 here is CASSFQGGGTEAFF. CDR3 bases: TGTGCCAGCAGTTTCCAAGGGGGGGGCACTGAAGCTTTCTTT.